What follows describes a single TCR beta chain. The clone's antigen remains unknown. No much larger clone is present one base from it, and per-base qualities are unavailable. The entry originates in a study of blood T cells in healthy people across ages (dated by TCRdb to the mid-2010s). Regarding the complete study: In model experiments, roughly one uniquely barcoded TCR beta cDNA molecule per two T cells was captured by template switching. To track age-related changes in TCR beta repertoire diversity, the study relied on deep sequencing normalized with unique cDNA molecular identifiers. The donors were split into four age groups: young (average 16 years), middle-aged (roughly 42), aged (roughly 60) and long-lived (approximately 89). To avoid experimental bias, donors of different ages were spread randomly across the sequencing lanes. Using the same blood draw, the study looked at two additional independent replicas of 1 million unique cDNA reads for two donors, one aged 18 to 30 and the other aged 80 or older.

The study at large found these results: Estimates of total diversity based on one million sequenced T cells were regarded as lower bounds and as underestimates. Observed TCR beta diversity correlated strongly with the percentage of naive T cells measured by flow cytometry. The long-lived group showed more naive CD4+ T cells, fewer expanded clones and increased TCR diversity than the aged group, suggesting age selection. Since profiling was done on bulk unsorted PBMCs, naive and antigen-experienced compartments could not be conclusively compared. As age increased, observed TCR beta diversity per million T cells dropped in a roughly linear way, and a significant reduction was already evident by age 40. The CMV infection status of donors was not known, potentially confounding age-related changes in expanded clonotypes.

Library creation used 5' RACE. Sequencer: Illumina HiSeq 2500. A second PCR of about 6 to 11 cycles was run with a J-beta primer mix and a sample-barcoded 5' primer. Each TCR beta cDNA molecule received a unique molecular identifier from a template-switch 5' adaptor carrying 12 random nucleotides. At least 2.5 million CDR3-containing paired-end reads were obtained from each sample. First-strand cDNA synthesis was performed from all RNA using the Mint cDNA synthesis kit, with priming by a TRBC-specific oligonucleotide. After uracil-DNA glycosylase treatment, a first 18-cycle PCR used universal primers M1SS and BC2_uni_R on all cDNA. The study's processing was this. Normalization of each sample was performed by random selection of 1 million high-quality reads, each carrying a distinct molecular identifier. Instead of being binned into consensus sequences, reads that shared molecular identifiers were thrown out. MiTCR, set to a Q25 quality threshold and the strictest error-elimination algorithm, was used for CDR3 identification, clonotype clustering and error correction. Lower-bound total TCR beta diversity was estimated with a nonparametric unseen species model using Euler transformation. The public reads were quality trimmed at Q25 with fastp and then assembled into clones with MiXCR by TCRdb, keeping productive beta chains. All rows with the same CDR3 protein become a single entry with the most common DNA and genes. The V and J calls were determined by TCRdb, not by the authors. Here the sample has some 1.1 million distinct CDR3 sequences; roughly two fifths occur a single time. Less than 15% of the sample lies in the top ten.

The donors were some 36 Caucasian individuals from Russia, aged roughly 6 to 90 years, who were systemically healthy. Around 9.7 milliliters of peripheral blood were collected from each donor into EDTA-treated Vacutainer tubes. PBMCs were isolated by Ficoll-Paque density-gradient centrifugation, with at least 7 million obtained per sample. Trizol reagent was used to extract total RNA from the PBMCs, yielding at least 6 micrograms per sample. The percentages of naive CD45RAhigh/CD27high T cells were determined by flow cytometry on a PBMC aliquot from every donor. V and J lose 0 bases and 0 bases, and a span of 12 bases separates them. The germline V gene (reference sequence) supplies CDR1 DFQATT and CDR2 SNEGSKA. Taken from cysteine to phenylalanine, the CDR3 has 17 residues. The kept DNA is CDR3 alone, 51 bases in frame from the first base.

The chain links TRBV20-1 with TRBJ1-6, with the D gene too uncertain to name. The source of this sequence is a young man in good health. Material for sequencing was blood. The CDR3 corresponds to CSARDFQTSSYNSPLHF. The sequence in DNA is TGCAGTGCTAGAGATTTCCAGACCAGCTCCTATAATTCACCCCTCCACTTT.